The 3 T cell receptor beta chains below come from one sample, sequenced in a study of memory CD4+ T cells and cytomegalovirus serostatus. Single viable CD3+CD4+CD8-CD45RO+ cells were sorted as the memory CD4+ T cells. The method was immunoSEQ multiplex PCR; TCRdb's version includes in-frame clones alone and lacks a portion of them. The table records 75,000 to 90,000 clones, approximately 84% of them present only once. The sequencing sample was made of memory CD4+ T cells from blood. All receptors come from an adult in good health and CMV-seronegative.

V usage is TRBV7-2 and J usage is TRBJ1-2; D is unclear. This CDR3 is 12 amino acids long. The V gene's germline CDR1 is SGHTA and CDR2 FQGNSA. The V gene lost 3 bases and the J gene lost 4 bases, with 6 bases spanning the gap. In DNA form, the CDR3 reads TGTGCCAGCAGCTTTAACATCTATGGCTACACCTTC. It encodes CASSFNIYGYTF.

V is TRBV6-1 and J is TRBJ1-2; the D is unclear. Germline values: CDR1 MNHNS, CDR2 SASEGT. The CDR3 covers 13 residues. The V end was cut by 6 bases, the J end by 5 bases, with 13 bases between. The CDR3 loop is CASRPDSSYGYTF. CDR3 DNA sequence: TGTGCCAGCAGACCCGATAGTTCATATGGCTACACCTTC.

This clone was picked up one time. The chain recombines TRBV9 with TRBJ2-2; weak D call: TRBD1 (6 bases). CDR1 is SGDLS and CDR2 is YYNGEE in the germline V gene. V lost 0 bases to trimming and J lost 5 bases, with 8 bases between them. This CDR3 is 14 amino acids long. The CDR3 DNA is TGTGCCAGCAGCGTAGGGGGGCGAACCGGGGAGCTGTTTTTT. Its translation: CASSVGGRTGELFF. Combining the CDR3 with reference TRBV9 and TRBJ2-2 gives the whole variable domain DSGVTQTPKHLITATGQRVTLRCSPRSGDLSVYWYQQSLDQGLQFLIQYYNGEERAKGNILERFSAQQFPDLHSELNLSSLELGDSALYFCASSVGGRTGELFFGEGSRLTVL.